This record covers a single T cell receptor (beta chain). Its antigen remains unknown. Trimming pared 3 bases from V and 2 bases from J, leaving 13 bases between. Germline assignment: CDR1 MNHEY and CDR2 SVGAGI. The CDR3 is made up of 16 amino acids. The assay was immunoSEQ multiplex PCR, and TCRdb's table has in-frame clones only and misses some. This sample yields over 150,000 clones, of which approximately 95% are seen a single time; around 0.97% belongs to the top ten. This specimen belongs to a study of T cell responses to AZD1222 COVID-19 vaccine. Findings of the study overall: Among the donors, most were white British and more were female, and clonal diversity was possibly underestimated.

The starting material was peripheral blood, obtained 28 days after the second dose of the MenACWY control vaccine. This chain joins TRBV6-5 and TRBJ1-4; D not resolved. The source of this sequence is an adult who received the MenACWY meningococcal vaccine as a control. For the CDR3, the DNA is TGTGCCAGCAGTTATTCCACCGGACGTACTAATGAAAAACTGTTTTTT. It encodes CASSYSTGRTNEKLFF.